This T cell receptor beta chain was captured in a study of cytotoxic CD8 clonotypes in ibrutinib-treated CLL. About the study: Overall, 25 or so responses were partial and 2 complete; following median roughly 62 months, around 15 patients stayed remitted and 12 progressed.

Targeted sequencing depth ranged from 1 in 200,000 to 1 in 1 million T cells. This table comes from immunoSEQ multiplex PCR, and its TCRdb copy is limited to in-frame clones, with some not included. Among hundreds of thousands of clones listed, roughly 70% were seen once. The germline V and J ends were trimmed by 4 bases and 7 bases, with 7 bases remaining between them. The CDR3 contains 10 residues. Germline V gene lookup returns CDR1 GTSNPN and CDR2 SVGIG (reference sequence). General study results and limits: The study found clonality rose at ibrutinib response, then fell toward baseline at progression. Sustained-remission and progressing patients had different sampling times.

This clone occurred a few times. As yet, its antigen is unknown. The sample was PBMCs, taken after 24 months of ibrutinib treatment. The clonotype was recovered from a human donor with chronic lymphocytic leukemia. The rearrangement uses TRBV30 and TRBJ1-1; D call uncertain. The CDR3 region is CAWIEVEAFF. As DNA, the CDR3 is TGTGCCTGGATTGAGGTTGAAGCTTTCTTT.